This T cell receptor beta chain was captured by sequencing in a study of CD8 T cells in Susac syndrome (dated by TCRdb to between 2018 and 2021). Looking at the study overall: The study used repertoire sequencing to test whether antigen drove CD8+ T cell activation and differentiation in Susac syndrome. Clonality of the CD8+ T cell repertoire was compared between over 10 healthy donors, about 14 Susac syndrome patients and approximately 16 multiple sclerosis patients.

Worth noting for this clonotype: Its cognate antigen has yet to be identified. The sample holds no much larger clone one base away, and base qualities are not on file.

The full study reports these points: The study acknowledged that relatively few individuals were included in the TCR sequencing and HLA analysis.

High-throughput TCR beta sequencing profiled peripheral blood CD8+ and CD4+ T cells from healthy donors, Susac syndrome patients and multiple sclerosis patients. The multiple sclerosis controls were treatment-naive patients whose relapsing-remitting disease, either stable or active, fulfilled the revised McDonald criteria. Bulk CD8+ and CD4+ T cells were purified by magnetic negative isolation, whereas CD8+ TEMRA cells were enriched by FACS. Blood was drawn into EDTA tubes, processed within 24 hours, and PBMCs were isolated by density gradient centrifugation. PBMCs destined for TCR sequencing were cryopreserved in liquid nitrogen and later thawed in a 37 °C water bath. The sorted or isolated CD4+, CD8+ and CD8+ TEMRA cells had a purity of 90% or higher. RNA was extracted using the RNeasy kit, and about 0.45 to 1 ug of the RNA was reverse transcribed with random hexamers. The immunoSEQ multiplex PCR assay, covering 54 Vbeta and 13 Jbeta segments, was used to amplify TCR beta CDR3 regions. Bias from PCR amplification was corrected by using a synthetic template baseline for primer optimization and for computational correction. Per the original workflow: Reads were assigned to V, D and J genes according to IMGT and analyzed in immunoSEQ Analyzer, with only productive sequences retained. Clonality was calculated as one minus the Shannon entropy normalized by log2 of the number of productive unique sequences. For each patient and control, public and private clones were evaluated among the 100 most prevalent clones. A clone was defined as Susac-specific if it was absent from the healthy and MS cohorts, from some 980 published viral clones and from other ImmuneACCESS disease sequences. TCRdb reprocessed the public reads (quality trimming at Q25 with fastp, clone calling with MiXCR) and kept in-frame beta chains. Entries are consolidated by CDR3 protein sequence, retaining the most common genes and DNA. These V and J calls are TCRdb output, not the study's own analysis. Here the sample has around 200,000 distinct CDR3 sequences; 92% occur a single time. The top ten clones comprise over 0.1% of the sample.

The TCR comes from a human donor with multiple sclerosis. Sample: CD8+ T cells from PBMCs.

The bases read TGTGCCAGCAGTGACAGCGGGGTGACTGAAGCTTTCTTT. It is translated as CASSDSGVTEAFF. The chain is made from TRBV6-5 and TRBJ1-1; the D region possibly corresponds to TRBD1 (5 bases align). Trimming removed 5 bases from V and 5 bases from J, leaving 12 bases between the germline ends. In the germline V gene, CDR1 corresponds to MNHEY and CDR2 to SVGAGI. The CDR3, cysteine through phenylalanine, is 13 amino acids long. Only the CDR3 DNA stays, 39 bases, in frame from base 1.